This is a list of T cell receptor beta chains from one sample in a study of blood T cell repertoires in COVID-19. This table comes from immunoSEQ multiplex PCR, and its TCRdb copy is limited to in-frame clones, with some not included. The table records some 180,000 clones, 70% to 90% of them present only once. Input material: peripheral blood. The receptors stem from a man in his fifties who had recovered from COVID-19. Each CDR3 is given with its conserved first and last residue. D genes are given only for firm matches. Clone size is stated in some rows and not others, as once, few, many or a class when expanded.

>TRBV27|TRBJ1-2|NA|NA
TGTGCCAGCTCCCTCTCACCGGGTACCCCACGGCGCACCTTC
CASSLSPGTPRRTF
>TRBV11-2|TRBJ1-1|NA|NA
TGTGCCAGCAGCATATACACAAACACTGAAGCTTTCTTT
CASSIYTNTEAFF
>TRBV6-2/TRBV6-3|TRBJ2-7|TRBD1|NA
TGTGCCAGCAGTGACAGGGGAAACGAGCAGTACTTC
CASSDRGNEQYF
>TRBV7-6|TRBJ2-7|NA|once
TGTGCCAGCAGCTTAGGGATAGCCACCTACGAGCAGTACTTC
CASSLGIATYEQYF
>TRBV6-2/TRBV6-3|TRBJ2-3|TRBD2|NA
TGTGCCAGCAGTTACCCGAGGACTAGCGGGGGGATCCCAGATACGCAGTATTTT
CASSYPRTSGGIPDTQYF
>TRBV21-1|TRBJ2-1|NA|NA
TGTGCCAGCAGCAGAGACAGGTTCTCCTACAATGAGCAGTTCTTC
CASSRDRFSYNEQFF
>TRBV27|TRBJ2-1|TRBD2|NA
TGTGCCAGCAGCCGTATGGCGGGGGATATGAATGAGCAGTTCTTC
CASSRMAGDMNEQFF
>TRBV3-1/TRBV3-2|TRBJ2-2|TRBD1|NA
TGTGCCAGCAGCCAAGATATGACAGGGCGAAACGGGGAGCTGTTTTTT
CASSQDMTGRNGELFF
>TRBV15|TRBJ2-5|NA|NA
TGTGCCACCAGCAGAGGACATCACCAAGAGACCCAGTACTTC
CATSRGHHQETQYF
>TRBV5-4|TRBJ2-7|NA|NA
TGTGCCAGCAGCTTGGCGGGCGGGACGGTTTCCTACGAGCAGTACTTC
CASSLAGGTVSYEQYF
>TRBV12-3/TRBV12-4|TRBJ2-3|NA|NA
TGTGCCAGCAGAACGGGGGGCGTGAATACGCAGTATTTT
CASRTGGVNTQYF
>TRBV3-1/TRBV3-2|TRBJ2-1|TRBD1|once
TGTGCCAGCAGCCAACTTGGACAGGTTTACAATGAGCAGTTCTTC
CASSQLGQVYNEQFF
>TRBV9|TRBJ2-3|TRBD2|once
TGTGCCAGCAGCGTAGATCGACTAGCGAGCAGCACAGATACGCAGTATTTT
CASSVDRLASSTDTQYF
>TRBV18|TRBJ1-1|TRBD1|NA
TGTGCCAGCTCCCAACTTGGGGGTTCGCGACAGGGTTTCACTGAAGCTTTCTTT
CASSQLGGSRQGFTEAFF
>TRBV3-1/TRBV3-2|TRBJ1-2|NA|NA
TGTGCCAGCAGCCAACCCCCTCAGACAGCGAGTAGTGGCTACACCTTC
CASSQPPQTASSGYTF
>TRBV11-2|TRBJ2-7|NA|NA
TGTGCCAGCAGTCGACTTACCCTTTCCTACGAGCAGTACTTC
CASSRLTLSYEQYF
>TRBV5-8|TRBJ2-7|TRBD2|NA
TGTGCCAGCAACCGAAGGGCGGGAGGCTCCTACGAGCAGTACTTC
CASNRRAGGSYEQYF
>TRBV5-4|TRBJ1-2|NA|NA
TGTGCCAGCAGCCTTGACCGGGAGGATGGCTACACCTTC
CASSLDREDGYTF
>TRBV7-9|TRBJ2-7|TRBD2|NA
TGTGCCAGCAGCTTAGCGCGGGGGGTCTACGAGCAGTACTTC
CASSLARGVYEQYF
>TRBV9|TRBJ2-2|TRBD1|once
TGTGCCAGCAGCGCCTGGGACAGCGGTCACACCGGGGAGCTGTTTTTT
CASSAWDSGHTGELFF
>TRBV27|TRBJ2-1|TRBD2|NA
TGTGCCAGCAGTTTCCGCGGGACTAGCGGGAGACAGGGAAATGAGCAGTTCTTC
CASSFRGTSGRQGNEQFF
>TRBV5-6|TRBJ2-3|TRBD2|NA
TGTGCCAGCAGCGTGACTAGCGGGGTGGGAGATACGCAGTATTTT
CASSVTSGVGDTQYF
>TRBV9|TRBJ2-3|NA|NA
TGTGCCAGCAGCGTAGGGCTAGCGAGTAGCACAGATACGCAGTATTTT
CASSVGLASSTDTQYF
>TRBV21-1|TRBJ2-1|NA|NA
TGTGCCAGCAGCAAAAAGCGGGAGGAGGTCGATGAGCAGTTCTTC
CASSKKREEVDEQFF
>TRBV11-2|TRBJ2-7|NA|NA
TGTGCCAGCAGCTTAGTGGCATCCCCCTACGAGCAGTACTTC
CASSLVASPYEQYF
>TRBV19|TRBJ1-5|TRBD1|few
TGTGCCAGTAGTATGATGGGACAGGGTGGTGTTCAGCCCCAGCATTTT
CASSMMGQGGVQPQHF
>TRBV6-5|TRBJ2-7|NA|once
TGTGCCAGCAGTTACTCCCAGGGGCCCGAGCAGTACTTC
CASSYSQGPEQYF
>TRBV5-1|TRBJ2-7|TRBD2|NA
TGCGCCAGCAGCTTGGGTACTAGCGGGAGTTACGAGCAGTACTTC
CASSLGTSGSYEQYF
>TRBV12-3/TRBV12-4|TRBJ1-2|NA|once
TGTGCCAGCACCTTGACACACAACTATGGCTACACCTTC
CASTLTHNYGYTF
>TRBV6-5|TRBJ1-1|TRBD1|NA
TGTGCCAGCAGTTACTCAGGGACAGGGGGTACTGAAGCTTTCTTT
CASSYSGTGGTEAFF
>TRBV5-4|TRBJ2-2|TRBD2|NA
TGTGCCAGCAGCCCCGGGACTAGCGGGGCCGTAGGGGAGCTGTTTTTT
CASSPGTSGAVGELFF
>TRBV14|TRBJ2-7|NA|NA
TGTGCCAGCAGCCAATTCGGCTACGAGCAGTACTTC
CASSQFGYEQYF
>TRBV20-1|TRBJ1-3|NA|NA
TGCAGTGCTTACCACATAAACACCATATATTTT
CSAYHINTIYF
>TRBV5-4|TRBJ2-7|TRBD1|NA
TGTGCCAGCAGTTCGTCCGGGACAGCCGGCGAGCAGTACTTC
CASSSSGTAGEQYF
>TRBV4-3|TRBJ1-6|NA|once
TGCGCCAGCAGCCAAGTCAGGGGTAATTCACCCCTCCACTTT
CASSQVRGNSPLHF
>TRBV14|TRBJ1-2|TRBD1|NA
TGTGCCAGCAGCCAGACCGGGACAGGGGAATATGGCTACACCTTC
CASSQTGTGEYGYTF
>TRBV11-2|TRBJ2-3|TRBD2|NA
TGTGCCAGCAGCTTAGGTCAGCGGGGGGACACAGATACGCAGTATTTT
CASSLGQRGDTDTQYF
>TRBV7-2|TRBJ2-7|NA|NA
TGTGCCAGCAGCTTAGGTCGGGGTTCGAGCGAGCAGTACTTC
CASSLGRGSSEQYF
>TRBV11-2|TRBJ2-1|NA|NA
TGTGCCAGCAGCCGATGGCACAATGAGCAGTTCTTC
CASSRWHNEQFF
>TRBV4-3|TRBJ2-1|TRBD2|NA
TGCGCCAGCAGCCAAGATACTAGCGGGAGGGATGAGCAGTTCTTC
CASSQDTSGRDEQFF
>TRBV13|TRBJ1-5|NA|NA
TGTGCCAGCAGCTTAAATCGGGATCAGCCCCAGCATTTT
CASSLNRDQPQHF
>TRBV7-2|TRBJ2-3|TRBD2|NA
TGTGCCAGCAGCTTAAGGGCTAGCGGGGAGATCGATACGCAGTATTTT
CASSLRASGEIDTQYF
>TRBV20-1|TRBJ2-3|NA|NA
TGCAGTGCTAGAGATGTAAATACGCAGTATTTT
CSARDVNTQYF
>TRBV18|TRBJ1-1|NA|NA
TGTGCCAGCTCACCAAACAGGGCGAACACTGAAGCTTTCTTT
CASSPNRANTEAFF
>TRBV6-9|TRBJ2-6|NA|NA
TGTGCCAGCAGTTATGACTTTAGCGCTGGGGCCAACGTCCTGACTTTC
CASSYDFSAGANVLTF
>TRBV10-3|TRBJ2-1|NA|NA
TGTGCCACCCAGGACTCAACGGTAAGCAATGAGCAGTTCTTC
CATQDSTVSNEQFF
>TRBV5-6|TRBJ2-7|NA|NA
TGTGCCAGCAGTTCTGACAGCTACGAGCAGTACTTC
CASSSDSYEQYF
>TRBV24-1|TRBJ1-5|TRBD1|NA
TGTGCCACCAGTGATTCGACCACAGGGGGCGGCAATCAGCCCCAGCATTTT
CATSDSTTGGGNQPQHF
>TRBV27|TRBJ2-7|TRBD1|NA
TGTGCCAGCAAGGCCGGGACAGGGGACCACGAGCAGTACTTC
CASKAGTGDHEQYF